This T cell receptor beta chain derives from a study of shared clonotypes between healthy human individuals. Findings and caveats of the study: Against clonotypes common to all four donors, non-shared ones had lower generation probabilities.

The CDR3 sequence is 16 residues long. Germline trimming cut 5 bases from V and 2 bases from J; bases unmatched to any gene: 8. Germline V CDR1 and CDR2: SGHVS, FNYEAQ. A word on this clone: Its specificity is not known.

Terminally differentiated effector memory CD45RA+ cells were excluded by CCR7 positive selection of CD45RO-negative cells. This table comes from immunoSEQ multiplex PCR, and its TCRdb copy is limited to in-frame clones, with some not included. The sample has millions of clones, about 93% seen once. The sequence came from a man aged 18 to 29 in good health. Some clones in this sample may be carry-over from other donors' samples. Specimen: naive CD8+ T cells from PBMCs. The rearrangement joins TRBV7-6 to TRBJ2-7; TRBD1 agrees at 11 bases. CDR3 DNA sequence: TGTGCCAGCAGCGGCGGGGGACAGGGGGATCCCTACGAGCAGTACTTC. Its translation is CASSGGGQGDPYEQYF.